Detailed here is one T cell receptor (beta chain). The antigen remains undetermined. This record belongs to a study of cytomegalovirus exposure and HLA in healthy donors. V gave up 0 bases and J gave up 2 bases, with 6 bases separating them. This CDR3 comprises 15 residues. Looked up from germline, CDR1 is SGDLS and CDR2 is YYNGEE. This PCR relied on a set of 60 Vbeta primers and 13 Jbeta primers. Profiled with immunoSEQ multiplex PCR; TCRdb holds only in-frame clones, not every one. The repertoire consists of about 40,000 clones, with over 65% occurring once and the leading ten covering more than 15%. Whole-study findings and limits: Analyzed later, most CMV-associated TCR beta chains appeared HLA-restricted. Later work found that TCR association rates differed between HLA loci; DRB1 had the most and HLA-C the fewest.

Everyone who donated was a healthy bone marrow donor. The V gene is TRBV9, the J gene TRBJ2-6, with D maybe TRBD2 (6 bases). The TCR originated in a man between 45 and 60 years old in good health and CMV-seropositive. The sample was PBMCs. The CDR3 DNA is TGTGCCAGCAGCGTAGGGGGGGCTGGGGCCAACGTCCTGACTTTC. Its protein is CASSVGGAGANVLTF.